This TCR beta chain was recovered during a study of beta chain features in type 1 diabetes. Since all of the isolated RNA was reverse transcribed, expressed TCRB transcripts were what got sequenced. Produced via immunoSEQ multiplex PCR; TCRdb's table is partial and in-frame only. The sample comprises hundreds of thousands of clones, over 12% of which are singletons, and 0.03% to 0.045% rests with the top ten. The sample holds a few counts of this clone. The antigen remains unidentified. Trimming shortened V by 2 bases and J by 3 bases, and 11 bases separated the two germline ends. Looked up from germline, CDR1 is SGHVS and CDR2 is FQNEAQ. The CDR3 totals 15 residues. The study, taken as a whole, reports: Type 1 diabetes patients had moderately but significantly shorter TCRB CDR3s in all four CD4+ subsets.

This receptor was obtained from a man younger than 30 with type 1 diabetes. The J gene is TRBJ2-1, the V gene TRBV7-8; no clear D gene. What was sequenced was naive CD4+ T cells from blood. The DNA of the CDR3 is TGTGCCAGCAGCTTAAGTTCTGCGTTCTACAATGAGCAGTTCTTC. Its protein product is CASSLSSAFYNEQFF.